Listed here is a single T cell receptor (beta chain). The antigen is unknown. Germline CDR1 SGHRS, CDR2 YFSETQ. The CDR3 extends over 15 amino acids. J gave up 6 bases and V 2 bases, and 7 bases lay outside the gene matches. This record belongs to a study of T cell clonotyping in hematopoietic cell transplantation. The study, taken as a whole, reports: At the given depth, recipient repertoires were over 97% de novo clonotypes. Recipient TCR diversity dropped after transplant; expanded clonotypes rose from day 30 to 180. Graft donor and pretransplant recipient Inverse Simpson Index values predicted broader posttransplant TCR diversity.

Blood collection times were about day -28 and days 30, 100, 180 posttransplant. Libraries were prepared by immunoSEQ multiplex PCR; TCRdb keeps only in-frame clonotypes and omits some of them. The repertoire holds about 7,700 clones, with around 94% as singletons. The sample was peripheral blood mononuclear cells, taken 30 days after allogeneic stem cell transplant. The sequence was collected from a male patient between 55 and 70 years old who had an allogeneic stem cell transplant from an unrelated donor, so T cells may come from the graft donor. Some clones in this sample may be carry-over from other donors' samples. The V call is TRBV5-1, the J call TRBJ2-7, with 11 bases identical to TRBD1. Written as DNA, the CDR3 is TGCGCCAGCAGCTTTGACGGGACAGGGGGACGCGAGCAGTACTTC. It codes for CASSFDGTGGREQYF.